The 21 T cell receptor beta chains listed next were all sequenced from one sample in a study of siplizumab effects on memory and regulatory T cells. Produced via immunoSEQ multiplex PCR; TCRdb's table is partial and in-frame only. The sample consists of 70,000 to 90,000 clones, around 90% of them appearing once. Sequenced sample: CD4+ T cells sorted from blood. The receptors originated from a human donor in good health.

The genes are TRBV15 and TRBJ2-7; TRBD2 agrees at 12 bases. Germline CDR1 reads LNHNV; CDR2 reads YYDKDF (reference sequence). J was trimmed by 5 bases and V by 4 bases; bases with no gene match: 6. The CDR3 totals 15 residues. Here the CDR3 reads CATSTLAGGINEQYF. For the CDR3, the DNA is TGTGCCACCAGCACACTAGCGGGAGGTATCAACGAGCAGTACTTC.

This clone has only a few counts. The chain uses TRBV18 and TRBJ1-4, with D uncertain. The CDR3 consists of 13 residues. The germline CDR1 and CDR2 sequences are KGHSH and LQKENI. Trimming took off 3 bases at V and 6 bases at J, with 8 bases between the two ends. CDR3 sequence: CASSPGLDEKLFF. CDR3 nucleotides: TGTGCCAGCTCACCGGGGTTAGATGAAAAACTGTTTTTT.

This chain uses TRBV7-9 with TRBJ2-2; 10 nucleotides align to TRBD1. The germline V gene has CDR1 SEHNR and CDR2 FQNEAQ (reference sequence). J was trimmed by 5 bases and V by 2 bases; bases with no gene match: 14. The CDR3 contains 19 residues. CDR3 in DNA: TGTGCCAGCAGCTTATCCCTAGGACAGGGGGGCTCTTCGACCGGGGAGCTGTTTTTT. This encodes CASSLSLGQGGSSTGELFF.

This clone was seen a few times. The chain is built from TRBV7-2 and TRBJ2-3; D is uncertain. CDR3 length: 13 residues. With 10 bases removed from V and 1 base from J, the gap between germline ends came to 12 bases. CDR1 and CDR2 from the germline V gene are SGHTA and FQGNSA. As DNA, the CDR3 is TGTGCCACTAAAATTCTCGGCACAGATACGCAGTATTTT. Its translation is CATKILGTDTQYF.

This rearrangement joins TRBV6-1 to TRBJ2-7, with 9 bases fitting TRBD2. CDR1 is MNHNS, CDR2 SASEGT, per germline. The J segment lost 4 bases and the V segment lost 7 bases, leaving 11 bases of the junction unmatched. The CDR3 is 15 amino acids. CDR3 nucleotides: TGTGCCAGCAAAGGCGGGAGGGCCCGAGTATACGAGCAGTACTTC. Translating gives CASKGGRARVYEQYF.

This chain connects TRBV11-1 to TRBJ2-5, with 8 bases aligning to TRBD2. The V segment lost 5 bases and the J segment 10 bases; nucleotides outside the gene matches: 12. This CDR3 has 14 residues. Per the germline V gene, CDR1 is SGHAT and CDR2 is FQDESV (reference sequence). The CDR3 reads CASSPRTSTPHQYF. DNA for the CDR3: TGTGCCAGCAGCCCGCGGACTAGCACCCCGCACCAGTACTTC.

The genes are TRBV2 and TRBJ1-1, with D unresolved. The CDR3 sequence is 13 residues long. Trimming cost V 7 bases and J 0 bases, with 9 bases left between them. Looked up from germline, CDR1 is SNHLY and CDR2 is FYNNEI. The CDR3 nucleotides read TGTGCCAGCAATCAGGCCTTGAACACTGAAGCTTTCTTT. Encoded protein: CASNQALNTEAFF.

This chain links TRBV20-1 with TRBJ2-5; D remains ambiguous. CDR3 length: 10 amino acids. Trimming removed 5 bases at V and 5 bases at J, with 6 bases between. From germline, CDR1 is DFQATT and CDR2 SNEGSKA (reference sequence). CDR3 DNA sequence: TGCAGTGCTCTACTCGAGACCCAGTACTTC. Protein sequence: CSALLETQYF.

This clone showed up just once. CDR3 in amino acids: CAISSGSFNNEQFF. The CDR3 DNA is TGTGCCATCAGTAGCGGGAGTTTTAACAATGAGCAGTTCTTC. The J gene is TRBJ2-1, the V gene TRBV10-3; 8 positions match TRBD2. The junction had 5 bases not matched to a gene; V was cut back by 5 bases and J by 5 bases. Germline loops: CDR1 ENHRY, CDR2 SYGVKD. The CDR3 is 14 amino acids.

The chain combines TRBV5-1 with TRBJ1-1; D remains ambiguous. Per germline, CDR1 SGHRS and CDR2 YFSETQ. Deletions cut 1 base from V and 4 bases from J, with 8 bases between. This CDR3 has 13 amino acids. The CDR3 sequence: CASSLKGSTEAFF. In nucleotides, the CDR3 is TGCGCCAGCAGCTTGAAGGGCTCCACTGAAGCTTTCTTT.

The CDR3 DNA reads TGTGCCAGCAGCCCCGACTTAGAAGAGACCCAGTACTTC. Translated, it gives CASSPDLEETQYF. The chain employs TRBV2 and TRBJ2-5; the D is unclear. CDR1 SNHLY and CDR2 FYNNEI come from the germline V gene. This CDR3 is built from 13 residues. V lost 6 bases, J lost 3 bases, and 11 bases lay in between.

There are a few counts of this clone. The chain couples TRBV19 to TRBJ2-7, with TRBD2 matching 10 bases. Germline lookup yields CDR1 LNHDA and CDR2 SQIVND (reference sequence). This CDR3 comprises 14 residues. Trimming cost V 3 bases and J 7 bases; bases outside gene matches: 6. In DNA, the CDR3 is TGTGCCAGTAGTATCCTAGCGGGAGCTGGGGAGCAGTACTTC. This sequence encodes CASSILAGAGEQYF.

The chain joins TRBV7-2 to TRBJ2-1; 12 bases agree with TRBD2. CDR1 is SGHTA, CDR2 FQGNSA, per germline. V shed 6 bases, J shed 8 bases, and the junction held 5 bases outside the gene matches. This CDR3 has 14 amino acids. The CDR3 bases are TGTGCCAGCAGTCGGACTAGCGGGAACGATGAGCAGTTCTTC. Its protein is CASSRTSGNDEQFF. Looking up the rest from reference TRBV7-2 and TRBJ2-1 gives the full variable domain: GAGVSQSPSNKVTEKGKDVELRCDPISGHTALYWYRQSLGQGLEFLIYFQGNSAPDKSGLPSDRFSAERTGGSVSTLTIQRTQQEDSAVYLCASSRTSGNDEQFFGPGTRLTVL.

This sequence joins TRBV9 and TRBJ2-1, with D tentatively TRBD1 (5 bases). V was cut by 0 bases and J by 0 bases, with 7 bases left in between. Germline values: CDR1 SGDLS, CDR2 YYNGEE. CDR3 size: 15 residues. The CDR3 DNA is TGTGCCAGCAGCGTAGAGCAGGGCTCCTACAATGAGCAGTTCTTC. It specifies CASSVEQGSYNEQFF. Drawing the rest from reference TRBV9 and TRBJ2-1, the complete variable domain is DSGVTQTPKHLITATGQRVTLRCSPRSGDLSVYWYQQSLDQGLQFLIQYYNGEERAKGNILERFSAQQFPDLHSELNLSSLELGDSALYFCASSVEQGSYNEQFFGPGTRLTVL.

The CDR3 nucleotides read TGTGCCAGCAGGGAAGGGACGCGTGATGAGCAGTTCTTC. Its translation: CASREGTRDEQFF. The J gene is TRBJ2-1, the V gene TRBV28; the D call may be TRBD1 or TRBD2 (5 bases each). This CDR3 is built from 13 residues. From germline, CDR1 is MDHEN and CDR2 SYDVKM. V lost 6 bases and J lost 8, with 14 bases in between.

The chain is built from TRBV7-8 and TRBJ2-4, with a tentative D call TRBD2 (5 bases). The CDR3 is 13 amino acids. CDR1 SGHVS and CDR2 FQNEAQ come from the germline V gene. V lost 4 bases to trimming and J lost 12 bases, with 16 bases between them. This CDR3 is CASSSDGVLAQYF. DNA for the CDR3: TGTGCCAGCAGCTCGGACGGGGTGTTAGCTCAGTACTTC.

The V gene is TRBV14, the J gene TRBJ2-3; TRBD2 matches at 14 bases. Germline V gene data show CDR1 as SGHDN and CDR2 as FVKESK. Germline trimming cut 0 bases from V and 5 bases from J; bases unmatched to any gene: 10. The CDR3 length is 19 residues. As DNA, the CDR3 is TGTGCCAGCAGCCAAGAACTTCCAGGACTAGCGGGAGGAATAGATACGCAGTATTTT. Translation gives CASSQELPGLAGGIDTQYF.

The rearrangement uses TRBV18 and TRBJ2-7, with a weak D call TRBD1 (6 bases). CDR1 is KGHSH, CDR2 LQKENI, per germline. The CDR3 extends over 15 amino acids. V was trimmed by 4 bases and J by 7 bases, leaving 20 bases between them. Here the CDR3 reads CASSRGQIGGFEQYF. The DNA for the CDR3 is TGTGCCAGCTCACGGGGGCAAATCGGCGGGTTTGAGCAGTACTTC.

The V and J genes are TRBV7-2 and TRBJ1-4; D unclear. CDR3 length equals 16 residues. Looked up from germline, CDR1 is SGHTA and CDR2 is FQGNSA. The V end was cut by 5 bases, the J end by 0 bases, with 13 bases between. CDR3 region: CASSLSFGATNEKLFF. For the CDR3, the DNA is TGTGCCAGCAGCCTTTCTTTTGGTGCAACTAATGAAAAACTGTTTTTT.

The rearrangement joins TRBV9 to TRBJ2-2, with no clear D. Trimming left V 2 bases short and J 0 bases short, with 8 bases between. The germline CDR1 and CDR2 sequences are SGDLS and YYNGEE. The CDR3 sequence is 15 residues long. Here the CDR3 reads CASSVPPANTGELFF. The CDR3 DNA follows: TGTGCCAGCAGCGTTCCCCCAGCGAACACCGGGGAGCTGTTTTTT. Based on the CDR3 plus reference TRBV9 and TRBJ2-2, the full variable domain is DSGVTQTPKHLITATGQRVTLRCSPRSGDLSVYWYQQSLDQGLQFLIQYYNGEERAKGNILERFSAQQFPDLHSELNLSSLELGDSALYFCASSVPPANTGELFFGEGSRLTVL.

This sequence joins TRBV7-3 and TRBJ2-1; D perhaps matches TRBD2 (7 bases). Trimming took 4 bases from V and 8 from J, leaving 21 bases between them. The CDR3 sequence is 16 residues long. Germline V gene lookup returns CDR1 SGHTA and CDR2 FQGTGA. The DNA of the CDR3 is TGTGCCAGCAGCTCCCGAGGGGGGAGGGCGGGCGATGAGCAGTTCTTC. It translates to CASSSRGGRAGDEQFF.